What follows describes a single T cell receptor beta chain. This clonotype was detected once. What this receptor recognizes is not known. A single base separates this from a much larger clone, so it may be a read error. This sample was taken from a study of regulatory T cells in long-lasting Graves disease (dated by TCRdb to the early 2020s). General notes on the study: In the newly diagnosed Graves' disease group, patients had been taking antithyroid drugs for less than 3 months. Persistent Graves' disease patients were compared with newly diagnosed Graves' disease patients by peripheral blood TCR sequencing and RNA sequencing. The study was registered as a clinical trial and conducted in China. A total of approximately 35 samples underwent TCR sequencing: roughly 13 from persistent and around 20 from newly diagnosed Graves' disease patients.

CDR1 DFQATT and CDR2 SNEGSKA were looked up in the germline V gene (reference sequence). The CDR3, from cysteine to phenylalanine, totals 15 residues. Only the CDR3 DNA is retained, 45 bases long and in frame from the first base. Reading the label with the study, this specimen's time point is: newly diagnosed GD, antithyroid drugs for less than 3 months. For both TCR sequencing and RNA sequencing, RNA was extracted from PBMCs using TRIzol. The diagnosis of Graves' disease was made according to American Thyroid Association guidelines. The patients came from an endocrinology department in Xi'an, China. Each patient gave approximately 10 milliliters of peripheral blood, collected in an EDTA anticoagulant tube. Ficoll Paque Plus density gradient separation was used to isolate PBMCs, and no further T cell sorting was performed. An Agilent 2100 Bioanalyzer and agarose gel were used to assess RNA quality, and a NanoDrop 2000 was used to measure RNA concentration.

Study-level results and caveats: Compared with newly diagnosed patients, patients with persistent Graves' disease had lower TCR Shannon entropy and fewer highly expanded clones, which suggests clonal expansion. TRBV28, TRBJ1-2 and TRBJ2-5 were preferentially used in persistent disease, while TRBV20-1 and TRBJ2-1 were favored in newly diagnosed disease. Peripheral blood alone was examined, since thyroid tissue, which constituted the primary lesion, could not be accessed. Patients with persistent disease shared more public clonotypes (fewer than 3,000) than newly diagnosed patients did (more than 900). As a limitation, the authors acknowledged that the small sample size may reduce accuracy. Sequencing and analysis were restricted to the TCR beta chain.

Receptor libraries were prepared by multiplex PCR. Sequencing was carried out with an Illumina HiSeq 4000. To build TCR beta libraries, CDR3 regions were amplified by Arm-PCR using iRepertoire HTBI primers. Before sequencing, the PCR products went through gel purification. On the study's bioinformatics: A total of 62 TRBV and 14 TRBJ segments were identified across samples and were used for gene usage analysis of CDR3 amino acid clonotypes. COPE and FqMerger were used to merge filtered high-quality paired reads into contigs. BLAST was used to align contigs to the IMGT TRBV, TRBD and TRBJ reference genes, and CDR3 was defined following IMGT. Any clonotype with a frequency above 0.1% was counted as a highly expanded clone. Shannon entropy served as the measure of repertoire diversity, while the Gini coefficient captured V-J evenness. A clonotype was considered public if more than one individual shared it. TCRdb's own reprocessing of the public reads used fastp at Q25 and MiXCR and kept productive beta chains. Rows are unified per CDR3 protein, each entry keeping the most common DNA and genes. The V and J calls were not made by the authors but by TCRdb's processing. In this sample the table shows about 450,000 distinct CDR3 sequences, roughly 15% of which occur a single time. The ten largest clones represent roughly 10% of the sample.

The data were also submitted as part of a second study, on T cells in Graves' hyperthyroidism and ophthalmopathy. As noted in the second study: Graves' hyperthyroidism was defined as stable when no progression to ophthalmopathy occurred over 18 months of follow-up. The hyperthyroidism patients were between 18 and 65 years old and newly diagnosed, with a disease duration of less than 2 months. The study excluded patients with uncontrolled infections, other autoimmune diseases, pregnancy or lactation. Diagnoses were based on clinical symptoms, serum thyroxine and TRAb, thyroid ultrasound and orbital computed tomography. For the first round of RT-PCR on the TCR CDR3, the HTBI primer set was used together with the Qiagen OneStep RT-PCR kit. Blood samples also contained most of the expanded thyroid clonotypes (frequency above 0.001), which suggests that blood repertoires may reflect thyroid immune responses. A model built on a 13 V-J signature distinguished ophthalmopathy from stable hyperthyroidism, reaching around 87% sensitivity and about 81% specificity in cross-validation and 80%/75% in testing. During validation, the model predicted progression to ophthalmopathy a median of approximately 6.5 months ahead of onset, with around 71% sensitivity and around 72% specificity. To identify TCR V-J signatures that set the groups apart, the researchers used a discovery cohort of roughly 100 patients, made up of under 50 with Graves' ophthalmopathy and approximately 57 with stable Graves' hyperthyroidism. Prospective prediction of ophthalmopathy was tested in an independent validation cohort of approximately 18 hyperthyroidism patients and around 16 patients who later progressed to ophthalmopathy. The 85 to 100 discovery patients were randomly split 7:3 into training and test sets. The study also compared thyroid tissue and blood T-cell repertoires from 6 or 7 Graves' hyperthyroidism patients. After sampling, hyperthyroidism patients received methimazole starting at 30 mg daily, and ophthalmopathy patients received high-dose intravenous methylprednisolone. Libraries were constructed in a second round of multiplex PCR, after which size selection and purification were performed. Libraries were sequenced paired-end with 100 bp reads on an Illumina HiSeq2000. Raw data were processed with SOAPnuke, discarding reads with adapters, uncalled bases, mean Phred below 15, or no exact constant-primer or identifier match. High-quality paired reads were merged with COPE v1.2.5, and unique nucleotide sequences were defined as clonotypes. MiTCR v1.1 was used to align clonotypes to the IMGT TRBV, TRBD and TRBJ reference segments. The analysis was restricted to V-J combinations with a frequency above 0.0001, which together covered over 99% of the repertoires. A TCS score was defined as the ratio of F50 (clonal expansion) to E x V (chaos), with BLOSUM62-based TCRdist applied between CDR3 peptides within each V-J. Welch's t-statistics and random forest reduced 500 to 650 V-J features to roughly 13, which were used in a naive Bayes classifier (R e1071). Sample size was not statistically predetermined, and blinding of investigators to group allocation was not performed. The paper reports TCR Vbeta CDR3 sequencing of approximately 130 peripheral blood samples: around 45 ophthalmopathy, 75 to 80 hyperthyroidism and some 17 progressor patients.

The specimen comprised peripheral blood mononuclear cells (PBMCs), sampled at new diagnosis, from a patient treated with antithyroid drugs. This clonotype was obtained from a woman aged 25 to 39 with Graves disease. Donor details come from another sample of the same person, matched by shared clones. The rearranged segments are TRBV20-1 and TRBJ1-5; the D gene lacks a confident call. CDR3 loop: CSAPDSEGSNEPQHF. The DNA is as follows: TGCAGTGCTCCCGACTCCGAGGGTAGCAATGAGCCCCAGCATTTT.